These 30 T cell receptor beta chains were sequenced from one sample in a study of CXCR3-negative and CXCR3-positive naive CD8 T cells. Libraries of TRB cDNA were made by 5' RACE and carried UMIs. TCRdb re-called the 5' RACE reads; one entry per CDR3 protein, DNA not given. This repertoire includes tens of thousands of distinct CDR3 sequences. Specimen: naive CXCR3- CD8+ T cells from blood. Subset noted: CD45RO-CCR7+CD27+CD95- naive CD8+ T cells lacking CXCR3 (TNR3-). The receptors were sampled from a human donor in good health. Some clones in this sample may be carry-over from other donors' samples.

The gene calls are TRBV11-2 and TRBJ2-1. From germline, CDR1 is SGHAT and CDR2 FQNNGV. The CDR3 covers 13 residues. The CDR3 region is CASTLGVYNEQFF.

The chain couples TRBV2 to TRBJ2-1. This CDR3 is 15 amino acids long. CDR1 and CDR2 from the germline V gene are SNHLY and FYNNEI. This CDR3 is CASSETGSSYNEQFF. Full variable domain (outside the CDR3, taken from reference TRBV2 and TRBJ2-1): EPEVTQTPSHQVTQMGQEVILRCVPISNHLYFYWYRQILGQKVEFLVSFYNNEISEKSEIFDDQFSVERPDGSNFTLKIRSTKLEDSAMYFCASSETGSSYNEQFFGPGTRLTVL.

The J gene is TRBJ1-2, the V gene TRBV6-2 or TRBV6-3. The CDR3 is 14 residues long. The germline CDR1 and CDR2 sequences are MNHEY and SVGEGT. The CDR3 sequence is CASSYSTGNYGYTF.

V gene TRBV29-1 combines with J gene TRBJ2-2; TCRdb proposes TRBD1, but this gene call is untestable without DNA. The CDR3 is 13 residues long. Germline V CDR1 and CDR2: SQVTM, ANQGSEA. The CDR3 region is CSVEWAGSGELFF.

The V and J genes are TRBV12-3 or TRBV12-4 and TRBJ2-2; the D call of TRBD1 rests on TCRdb alone, since no DNA is present to check it. CDR3 length: 17 residues. The CDR3 loop reads CASSLGPGTGGTGELFF.

CDR3 sequence: CASGTSGRTGELFF. The chain recombines TRBV6-2 or TRBV6-3 with TRBJ2-2; TCRdb indicates TRBD2, and absent DNA this call remains unverified. Looked up from germline, CDR1 is MNHEY and CDR2 is SVGEGT. CDR3 size: 14 residues.

This rearrangement joins TRBV12-3 or TRBV12-4 to TRBJ2-6. This CDR3 contains 16 residues. The chain's CDR3 is CASSLGWVAGANVLTF.

The genes are TRBV29-1 and TRBJ2-7; TCRdb's D gene call, TRBD2, goes unchecked for lack of DNA. Per germline, CDR1 SQVTM and CDR2 ANQGSEA. The CDR3 has 12 amino acids. The CDR3: CSVEEGGREQYF.

The gene calls are TRBV14 and TRBJ2-7; no DNA is available, so the TRBD2 call from TCRdb remains unchecked. Germline V CDR1 and CDR2: SGHDN, FVKESK. The CDR3 is 21 residues long. The chain's CDR3 is CASSVPTPTSGFDRSSYEQYF.

This chain links TRBV10-3 with TRBJ2-5; the TCRdb call, TRBD1, lacks DNA for checking. The CDR3 is made up of 15 amino acids. The germline V gene has CDR1 ENHRY and CDR2 SYGVKD. CDR3 in amino acids: CAISEGTGYEETQYF.

J is TRBJ2-7 and V is TRBV7-9; the TCRdb D gene call, TRBD2, has no DNA to confirm it. CDR1 SEHNR and CDR2 FQNEAQ come from the germline V gene (reference sequence). This CDR3 has 14 amino acids. CDR3 amino acids: CASSLADYSYEQYF.

This chain connects TRBV6-2 or TRBV6-3 to TRBJ1-5. This CDR3 spans 14 amino acids. Per the germline V gene, CDR1 is MNHEY and CDR2 is SVGEGT. CDR3 region: CASSQDIENQPQHF.

The CDR3 is CASSYDRAYEAFF. The chain employs TRBV6-2 or TRBV6-3 and TRBJ1-1; TCRdb designates TRBD1, a call that cannot be tested without DNA. The CDR3 is 13 amino acids. Germline loops: CDR1 MNHEY, CDR2 SVGEGT.

V and J are TRBV4-3 and TRBJ1-2. The CDR3 is made up of 16 amino acids. Germline V gives CDR1 LGHNA, CDR2 YSLEER. The CDR3 sequence is CASSQDLAQTSYGYTF.

This chain links TRBV4-1 with TRBJ1-5; TCRdb's assignment of TRBD1 cannot be checked, as there is no DNA. The CDR3 is made up of 15 amino acids. Germline assignment: CDR1 MGHRA and CDR2 YSYEKL. The CDR3 sequence is CASSRQGGRNQPQHF.

This CDR3 is CASSLTAETYNEQFF. The rearrangement links TRBV7-6 to TRBJ2-1. This CDR3 comprises 15 residues. Germline V gene data show CDR1 as SGHVS and CDR2 as FNYEAQ.

This rearrangement joins TRBV12-3 or TRBV12-4 to TRBJ1-2. This CDR3 has 15 residues. CDR3 residues: CASSSSGLHVYGYTF.

This rearrangement joins TRBV29-1 to TRBJ1-1; TCRdb selects TRBD1, and the lack of DNA leaves this call unchecked. Germline assignment: CDR1 SQVTM and CDR2 ANQGSEA. The CDR3 runs to 13 residues. CDR3 region: CSVPGETNTEAFF. Variable domain in full (rest from reference TRBV29-1 and TRBJ1-1): SAVISQKPSRDICQRGTSLTIQCQVDSQVTMMFWYRQQPGQSLTLIATANQGSEATYESGFVIDKFPISRPNLTFSTLTVSNMSPEDSSIYLCSVPGETNTEAFFGQGTRLTVV.

The J gene is TRBJ2-2, the V gene TRBV29-1; with no DNA, the TCRdb D assignment of TRBD2 cannot be verified. The CDR3 is made up of 12 amino acids. The germline CDR1 and CDR2 sequences are SQVTM and ANQGSEA. CDR3 sequence reads: CSVTGDTGELFF.

The CDR3 loop reads CASRANNYGYTF. The chain has TRBV19 and TRBJ1-2. The germline CDR1 and CDR2 sequences are LNHDA and SQIVND (reference sequence). The CDR3 extends over 12 amino acids. The whole variable domain, filled in from reference TRBV19 and TRBJ1-2, reads DGGITQSPKYLFRKEGQNVTLSCEQNLNHDAMYWYRQDPGQGLRLIYYSQIVNDFQKGDIAEGYSVSREKKESFPLTVTSAQKNPTAFYLCASRANNYGYTFGSGTRLTVV.

The chain's CDR3 is CSVEGEQGYTF. The chain couples TRBV29-1 to TRBJ1-2. Germline V CDR1 and CDR2: SQVTM, ANQGSEA. This CDR3 comprises 11 residues.

The chain carries TRBV7-3 and TRBJ2-3; TCRdb indicates TRBD1, and absent DNA this call remains unverified. CDR1 and CDR2 from the germline V gene are SGHTA and FQGTGA. The CDR3 is made up of 16 amino acids. The CDR3 is CASSGGQGAWADTQYF.

The J gene is TRBJ2-1, the V gene TRBV19; the D call from TCRdb, TRBD1, cannot be confirmed without DNA. CDR1 LNHDA and CDR2 SQIVND come from the germline V gene (reference sequence). CDR3 length: 16 amino acids. CDR3 sequence: CASSSDRTIAYNEQFF.

This chain connects TRBV6-1 to TRBJ2-2. This CDR3 comprises 15 residues. Germline V CDR1 and CDR2: MNHNS, SASEGT. CDR3 sequence reads: CASSDSMGSTGELFF.

This sequence joins TRBV25-1 and TRBJ2-5; the D gene TCRdb calls, TRBD1, cannot be checked with no DNA. The germline gives CDR1 MGHDK, CDR2 SYGVNS. This CDR3 is 16 amino acids long. This CDR3 is CASSEYFGQPGETQYF.

The chain links TRBV5-1 to TRBJ1-1; the D gene TCRdb calls, TRBD1, cannot be checked with no DNA. Germline assignment: CDR1 SGHRS and CDR2 YFSETQ. The CDR3 spans 13 residues. The CDR3 reads CASSLGQGVVAFF.

This chain joins TRBV10-3 and TRBJ1-2. This CDR3 has 11 amino acids. Germline V gene data show CDR1 as ENHRY and CDR2 as SYGVKD. The CDR3: CAISEDLGYTF.

Considering frequency, this clonotype is medium-sized. The genes are TRBV7-8 and TRBJ2-1; the D call from TCRdb, TRBD2, cannot be confirmed without DNA. Germline V gene lookup returns CDR1 SGHVS and CDR2 FQNEAQ. The CDR3 length is 16 residues. CDR3 sequence: CASSLERLAGDNEQFF.

The V call is TRBV18, the J call TRBJ2-1. The CDR3 is 11 amino acids. Germline assignment: CDR1 KGHSH and CDR2 LQKENI. The CDR3 is CASSLNNEQFF.

The rearrangement joins TRBV15 to TRBJ2-1. CDR1 LNHNV and CDR2 YYDKDF come from the germline V gene (reference sequence). The CDR3 has 13 amino acids. The CDR3 is CATSRDLRYEQFF.